The clone carrying this TCR beta chain has more than one count but fewer than ten. The entry originates in a study of T cells in Graves' hyperthyroidism and ophthalmopathy. Amplified TCR beta CDR3 regions derived from RNA transcripts. Carried out on the TCR CDR3, a first-round RT-PCR used the HTBI primer set. Using its own MiXCR run on the multiplex PCR reads, TCRdb lists one record per CDR3 protein. The repertoire includes hundreds of thousands of distinct CDR3 sequences, roughly a fifth of them detected once, and about 35% sits in the top ten. Criteria for exclusion of patients were uncontrolled infection, other autoimmune disease, pregnancy or lactation. Thyroid ultrasound and orbital computed tomography, with clinical symptoms and serum thyroxine and TRAb, informed diagnoses. Germline V gene lookup returns CDR1 KGHDR and CDR2 SFDVKD. V dropped 7 bases and J dropped 0 bases, with 9 bases sitting between them. The CDR3 extends over 14 amino acids.

The chain employs TRBV24-1 and TRBJ1-5; D remains ambiguous. Sequencing used blood. The sequence derives from a middle-aged man with Graves' ophthalmopathy. The CDR3 here is CATSWSYSNQPQHF. In nucleotides, the CDR3 is TGTGCCACCAGCTGGTCTTATAGCAATCAGCCCCAGCATTTT.